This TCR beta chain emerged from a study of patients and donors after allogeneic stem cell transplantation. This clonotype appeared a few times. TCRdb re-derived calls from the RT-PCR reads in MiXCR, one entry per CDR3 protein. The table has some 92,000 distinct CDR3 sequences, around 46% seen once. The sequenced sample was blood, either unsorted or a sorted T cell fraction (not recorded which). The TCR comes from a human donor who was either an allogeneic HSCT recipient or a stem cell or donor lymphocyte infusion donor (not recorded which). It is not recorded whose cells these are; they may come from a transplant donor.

In DNA, the CDR3 is TGTGCCAGCATCCTCCCAGAGAGGACTGAAGCTTTCTTT. Translated, it gives CASILPERTEAFF. The chain is built from TRBV28 and TRBJ1-1; D not resolved. The V gene's germline CDR1 is MDHEN and CDR2 SYDVKM. V shed 7 bases and J shed 5 bases, with 14 bases lying between them. This CDR3 has 13 residues. Full variable domain (missing parts from reference TRBV28 and TRBJ1-1): DVKVTQSSRYLVKRTGEKVFLECVQDMDHENMFWYRQDPGLGLRLIYFSYDVKMKEKGDIPEGYSVSREKKERFSLILESASTNQTSMYLCASILPERTEAFFGQGTRLTVV.